This T cell receptor beta chain comes out of a study of blood T cell repertoires in COVID-19. Whole-study context: The United States, Italy and Spain supplied acute and convalescent COVID-19 samples. Sources were T cells, B-cell-depleted T cells, or PBMCs; the material itself was cDNA or gDNA.

The protocol was immunoSEQ multiplex PCR, while the TCRdb copy is restricted to in-frame clones and leaves out a portion. The data contain 150,000 or so clones, over 80% of them singletons. This clone appeared once. Sequenced sample: peripheral blood. The sequence was obtained from a woman aged 70-85 years with acute or convalescent COVID-19.

The CDR3 spells CAISESTTGLYGYTF. Written as DNA, the CDR3 is TGTGCCATCAGTGAGTCCACGACAGGGTTATATGGCTACACCTTC. The genes are TRBV10-3 and TRBJ1-2, with 7 bases aligning to TRBD1. The V gene end was trimmed by 0 bases and the J gene end by 5 bases; junction bases not matched to a gene: 6. Germline assignment: CDR1 ENHRY and CDR2 SYGVKD. This CDR3 region has 15 residues.